This T cell receptor (beta chain) came from a study of blood T cell repertoires in COVID-19. Study-level background: The United States, Italy and Spain supplied acute and convalescent COVID-19 samples. Nucleic acid was either cDNA or gDNA, and it came from T cells, B-cell-depleted T cells, or PBMCs.

Germline V lookup: CDR1 SGDLS, CDR2 YYNGEE. This CDR3 spans 14 amino acids. The ends were cut back, 0 bases at V and 7 bases at J, with 10 bases in the middle. How the authors handled the data: The assay estimated nucleated cells by amplifying reference gene primers. Method: immunoSEQ multiplex PCR; TCRdb's copy keeps in-frame clones and lacks some. V, J and clone size are taken as reported in that table, and D and trimming were inferred from the DNA itself. The sample holds approximately 670,000 clones, about 90% seen once. Sequencing used peripheral blood. The TCR was taken from a young woman with acute or convalescent COVID-19. The chain combines TRBV9 with TRBJ2-2; D call uncertain. In DNA, the CDR3 is TGTGCCAGCAGCGTAGCTGCCTCCGGCGGGGAGCTGTTTTTT. Amino acid sequence: CASSVAASGGELFF.